These 21 T cell receptor beta chains were sequenced from one sample in a study of T cell responses to AZD1222 COVID-19 vaccine. Clones were sequenced by immunoSEQ multiplex PCR, and TCRdb holds only the in-frame ones, with some missing. The sample has just under 75,000 clones; roughly 80% are singletons. The sequences come from peripheral blood, collected 28 days after the second AZD1222 dose. These receptors all come from an adult who received the AZD1222 COVID-19 vaccine.

The chain combines TRBV28 with TRBJ1-2, with D perhaps TRBD1 (5 bases). The CDR3 is made up of 13 amino acids. Germline-derived CDR1 and CDR2 are MDHEN and SYDVKM. V was clipped by 2 bases and J by 11 bases, with 15 bases between them. Here the CDR3 DNA reads TGTGCCAGCAGTTTAATGGGAGGGACGCGGTACACCTTC. Protein product: CASSLMGGTRYTF.

The rearrangement joins TRBV7-9 to TRBJ1-1, with TRBD1 as a possible D gene (5 bases). Germline V lookup: CDR1 SEHNR, CDR2 FQNEAQ (reference sequence). The V end was cut by 5 bases, the J end by 1 base, with 20 bases between. This CDR3 is 17 amino acids long. The CDR3, as DNA: TGTGCCAGCAGCCCCTCCAGAAGTCAGGGTGGGAACACTGAAGCTTTCTTT. Its protein product is CASSPSRSQGGNTEAFF.

The V and J genes are TRBV7-9 and TRBJ1-6; TRBD1 might be the D (5 bases). Looked up from germline, CDR1 is SEHNR and CDR2 is FQNEAQ (reference sequence). Trimming removed 3 bases from V and 11 bases from J, with 14 bases in between. The CDR3 totals 14 residues. This CDR3 reads CASSLEAGRAPLHF. CDR3 in DNA: TGTGCCAGCAGCTTGGAGGCAGGGAGGGCACCCCTCCACTTT.

The chain employs TRBV13 and TRBJ2-7, with TRBD2 matching 7 bases. The J segment lost 3 bases and the V segment lost 4 bases, leaving 12 bases of the junction unmatched. Germline V gene sequence: CDR1 PRHDT, CDR2 FYEKMQ (reference sequence). The CDR3 is 16 amino acids. DNA for the CDR3: TGTGCCAGCAGCTACGCTTCGGGGACTACAGTCTACGAGCAGTACTTC. Residues: CASSYASGTTVYEQYF.

This chain connects TRBV3-1 (or the pseudogene TRBV3-2) to TRBJ2-7; no definite D call. CDR1 is LGHDT, CDR2 YNNKEL, per germline (reference sequence). This CDR3 is built from 12 residues. Deletions cut 1 base from V and 7 bases from J, with 8 bases between. Written as DNA, the CDR3 is TGTGCCAGCAGCCAAGCGTCCTGGGAGCAGTACTTC. Translation gives CASSQASWEQYF.

The gene calls are TRBV5-1 and TRBJ2-1, with TRBD2 matching over 11 bases. CDR3 length: 15 amino acids. Per the germline V gene, CDR1 is SGHRS and CDR2 is YFSETQ. The V gene end was trimmed by 1 base and the J gene end by 8 bases; junction bases not matched to a gene: 5. The chain's CDR3 is CASSLLGLAVDEQFF. The CDR3 DNA is TGCGCCAGCAGCTTGTTGGGACTAGCGGTCGATGAGCAGTTCTTC.

This rearrangement joins TRBV28 to TRBJ2-3; possible D gene TRBD1, 5 bases. This CDR3 is built from 15 residues. The germline V gene encodes CDR1 MDHEN and CDR2 SYDVKM. Trimming took 7 bases from V and 3 from J, leaving 17 bases between them. The CDR3: CASTAVGVATDTQYF. Written as DNA, the CDR3 is TGTGCCAGCACGGCGGTAGGGGTCGCGACAGATACGCAGTATTTT.

The chain's CDR3 is CASSPWGDYGYTF. The CDR3, as DNA: TGTGCCAGCAGCCCGTGGGGGGACTATGGCTACACCTTC. J is TRBJ1-2 and V is TRBV3-1 (or the pseudogene TRBV3-2), with a weak D call TRBD1 (5 bases). The V end lost 4 bases, the J end lost 3 bases, and 9 bases lay between the germline ends. CDR1 LGHDT and CDR2 YNNKEL come from the germline V gene (reference sequence). The CDR3 runs to 13 residues.

This chain links TRBV19 with TRBJ2-1; possible D gene TRBD2, 5 bases. V lost 7 bases and J lost 6, with 16 bases in between. The CDR3 contains 14 residues. Per germline, CDR1 LNHDA and CDR2 SQIVND (reference sequence). Here the CDR3 reads CASKPLASTNEQFF. The CDR3 coding sequence is TGTGCCAGTAAGCCCCTGGCTAGCACCAATGAGCAGTTCTTC.

The chain recombines TRBV6-5 with TRBJ1-5; 7 bases map to TRBD1. The V gene end was trimmed by 6 bases and the J gene end by 5 bases; junction bases not matched to a gene: 10. This CDR3 contains 15 residues. The germline V gene encodes CDR1 MNHEY and CDR2 SVGAGI. The CDR3 sequence is CASSLRDSTDQPQHF. Written as DNA, the CDR3 is TGTGCCAGCAGCCTCCGGGACAGCACTGATCAGCCCCAGCATTTT.

The genes are TRBV19 and TRBJ2-3; D might be TRBD2 (6 bases). V lost 5 bases to trimming and J lost 9 bases, with 21 bases between them. Germline assignment: CDR1 LNHDA and CDR2 SQIVND (reference sequence). The CDR3 loop spans 15 amino acids. CDR3 nucleotide sequence: TGTGCCAGTAGTGATCCTCGGGGGAACCGAGCGACGCAGTATTTT. Amino acid sequence: CASSDPRGNRATQYF.

The V and J genes are TRBV7-7 and TRBJ2-1; 9 positions match TRBD2. Germline CDR1 reads SSHAT; CDR2 reads FNYEAQ (reference sequence). The CDR3 has 15 residues. After removal of 5 bases from V and 6 bases from J, the junction contained 8 bases not matched to a gene. The CDR3 DNA is TGTGCCAGCAGCAAAGGGCGGGGGGGCCGCAATGAGCAGTTCTTC. Translating it yields CASSKGRGGRNEQFF. The entire variable domain, with the rest obtained from reference TRBV7-7 and TRBJ2-1, is as follows: GAGVSQSPRYKVTKRGQDVTLRCDPISSHATLYWYQQALGQGPEFLTYFNYEAQPDKSGLPSDRFSAERPEGSISTLTIQRTEQRDSAMYRCASSKGRGGRNEQFFGPGTRLTVL.

The rearrangement links TRBV30 to TRBJ1-1; D is undetermined. The CDR3 is 12 residues long. Deletions cut 7 bases from V and 0 bases from J, with 9 bases between. CDR1 is GTSNPN, CDR2 SVGIG, per germline (reference sequence). The CDR3 protein is CASIRMNTEAFF. CDR3 bases: TGTGCCTCTATACGCATGAACACTGAAGCTTTCTTT.

V is TRBV6-5 and J is TRBJ1-5; no definite D call. This CDR3 spans 13 amino acids. Trimming took 4 bases from V and 5 from J, leaving 9 bases between them. In germline, CDR1 is MNHEY, CDR2 SVGAGI. CDR3 nucleotide sequence: TGTGCCAGCAGTTTAGGGATTTATCAGCCCCAGCATTTT. Its protein is CASSLGIYQPQHF.

This clone was seen more than once but under ten times. V is TRBV7-9 and J is TRBJ2-7, with D tentatively TRBD2 (5 bases). The germline V gene encodes CDR1 SEHNR and CDR2 FQNEAQ (reference sequence). The CDR3 sequence is 12 residues long. Trimming took 6 bases from V and 7 from J, leaving 13 bases between them. The CDR3 sequence: CASSPPWEEQYF. CDR3 in DNA: TGTGCCAGCAGTCCGCCATGGGAGGAGCAGTACTTC.

The rearrangement joins TRBV28 to TRBJ2-7; D not certain. V was cut by 4 bases and J by 2 bases, with 9 bases left in between. The CDR3 loop spans 13 amino acids. Germline CDR1 MDHEN, CDR2 SYDVKM. The CDR3: CASSSRTTYEQYF. CDR3 bases: TGTGCCAGCAGTTCGCGGACCACCTACGAGCAGTACTTC.

The genes are TRBV28 and TRBJ1-1; D is unresolved. Deletions cut 5 bases from V and 1 base from J, with 11 bases between. The CDR3 has 14 amino acids. Germline assignment: CDR1 MDHEN and CDR2 SYDVKM. CDR3 sequence (DNA): TGTGCCAGCAGTCCTTGGACGGCGAACACTGAAGCTTTCTTT. Its protein product is CASSPWTANTEAFF.

The rearrangement uses TRBV19 and TRBJ2-7, with D possibly being TRBD1 (5 bases). The CDR3 extends over 15 amino acids. The V gene lost 2 bases and the J gene lost 0 bases, with 11 bases spanning the gap. The germline gives CDR1 LNHDA, CDR2 SQIVND (reference sequence). The CDR3: CASSISKTASYEQYF. The CDR3 DNA reads TGTGCCAGTAGTATATCCAAGACAGCCTCCTACGAGCAGTACTTC. The full variable domain, rest sourced from reference TRBV19 and TRBJ2-7, is DGGITQSPKYLFRKEGQNVTLSCEQNLNHDAMYWYRQDPGQGLRLIYYSQIVNDFQKGDIAEGYSVSREKKESFPLTVTSAQKNPTAFYLCASSISKTASYEQYFGPGTRLTVT.

CDR3: CASGLGGPDTQYF. The CDR3 DNA reads TGCGCCAGCGGATTGGGAGGGCCAGATACGCAGTATTTT. The chain carries TRBV5-1 and TRBJ2-3, with 7 bases identical to TRBD2. Looked up from germline, CDR1 is SGHRS and CDR2 is YFSETQ. This CDR3 comprises 13 residues. J lost 4 bases, V lost 7 bases, and 6 bases had no gene match. Complete variable domain (other parts from reference TRBV5-1 and TRBJ2-3): KAGVTQTPRYLIKTRGQQVTLSCSPISGHRSVSWYQQTPGQGLQFLFEYFSETQRNKGNFPGRFSGRQFSNSRSEMNVSTLELGDSALYLCASGLGGPDTQYFGPGTRLTVL.

The CDR3 nucleotides are TGTGCCAGTAGAATGACGGGGTCGTCGGCAGGCGGTCAATTCTTC. Translating it yields CASRMTGSSAGGQFF. The chain has TRBV19 and TRBJ2-1; D possibly corresponds to TRBD2 (5 bases). Germline V gene lookup returns CDR1 LNHDA and CDR2 SQIVND (reference sequence). The germline V and J ends were trimmed by 6 bases and 16 bases, with 28 bases remaining between them. CDR3 length equals 15 residues.

This chain joins TRBV30 and TRBJ2-7, with D perhaps matching TRBD1 (5 bases). CDR3 length: 14 residues. CDR1 GTSNPN and CDR2 SVGIG come from the germline V gene (reference sequence). Trimming took off 2 bases at V and 5 bases at J, with 16 bases between the two ends. CDR3 DNA: TGTGCCTGGAGTCAATTTGGGCAGGGCGACGAGCAGTACTTC. Its translation is CAWSQFGQGDEQYF.